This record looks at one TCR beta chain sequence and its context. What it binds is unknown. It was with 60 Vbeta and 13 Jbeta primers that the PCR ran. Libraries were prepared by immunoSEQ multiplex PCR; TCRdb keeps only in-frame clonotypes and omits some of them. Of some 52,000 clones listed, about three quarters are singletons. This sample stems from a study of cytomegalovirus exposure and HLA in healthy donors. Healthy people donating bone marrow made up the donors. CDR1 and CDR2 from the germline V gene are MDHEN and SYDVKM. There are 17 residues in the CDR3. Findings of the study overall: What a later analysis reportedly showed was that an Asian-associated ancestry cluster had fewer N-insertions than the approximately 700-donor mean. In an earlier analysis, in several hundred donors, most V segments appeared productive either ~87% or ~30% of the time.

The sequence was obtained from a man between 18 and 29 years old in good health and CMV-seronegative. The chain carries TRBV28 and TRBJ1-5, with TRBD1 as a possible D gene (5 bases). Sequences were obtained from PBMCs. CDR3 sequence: CASKPGRGAYSNQPQHF. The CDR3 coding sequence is TGTGCTTCGAAGCCGGGTAGGGGTGCCTATAGCAATCAGCCCCAGCATTTT.